This TCR beta chain emerged from a study of blood T cell repertoires in COVID-19. Study-wide context: COVID-19 samples, acute and convalescent, were from the United States, Italy and Spain. The cDNA or gDNA used as material had been derived from T cells, B-cell-depleted T cells, or PBMCs.

In the authors' workflow: Quantification of nucleated cells was approximated via reference gene primer amplification. Data came from immunoSEQ multiplex PCR; TCRdb stores just in-frame clones and leaves some out. V and J calls and clone size are those listed in that table; D and trimming were worked out from the DNA. The sample has approximately 130,000 clones, 84% seen once. The germline gives CDR1 SGHTA, CDR2 FQGNSA. The CDR3 is 15 residues long. Trimming stripped 5 bases from V and 0 bases from J, with 14 bases between. This clone was seen a single time. This clonotype originated in a human donor in a cohort sampled during active COVID-19. The chain links TRBV7-2 to TRBJ2-7, with D tentatively TRBD1 (6 bases). Sequenced input: peripheral blood. CDR3 in DNA: TGTGCCAGCAGCCTAACAGGGATAAACTCCTACGAGCAGTACTTC. Protein: CASSLTGINSYEQYF.